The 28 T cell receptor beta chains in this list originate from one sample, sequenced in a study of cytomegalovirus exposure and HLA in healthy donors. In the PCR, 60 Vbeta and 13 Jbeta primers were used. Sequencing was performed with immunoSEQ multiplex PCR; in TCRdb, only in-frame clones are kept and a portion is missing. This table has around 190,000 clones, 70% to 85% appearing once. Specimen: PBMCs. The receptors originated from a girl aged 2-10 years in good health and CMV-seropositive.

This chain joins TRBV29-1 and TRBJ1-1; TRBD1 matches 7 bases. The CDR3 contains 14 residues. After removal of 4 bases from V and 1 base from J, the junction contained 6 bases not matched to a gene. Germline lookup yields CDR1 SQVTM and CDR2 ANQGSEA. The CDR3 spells CSVGVGQRNTEAFF. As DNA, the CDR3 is TGCAGCGTTGGGGTGGGACAGAGGAACACTGAAGCTTTCTTT.

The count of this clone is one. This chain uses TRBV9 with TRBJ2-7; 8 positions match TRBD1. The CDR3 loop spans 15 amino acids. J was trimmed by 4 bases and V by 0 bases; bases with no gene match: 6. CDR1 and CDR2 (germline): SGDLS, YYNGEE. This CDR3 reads CASSVATGEWYEQYF. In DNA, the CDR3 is TGTGCCAGCAGCGTAGCGACAGGGGAATGGTACGAGCAGTACTTC. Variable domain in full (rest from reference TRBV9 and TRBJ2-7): DSGVTQTPKHLITATGQRVTLRCSPRSGDLSVYWYQQSLDQGLQFLIQYYNGEERAKGNILERFSAQQFPDLHSELNLSSLELGDSALYFCASSVATGEWYEQYFGPGTRLTVT.

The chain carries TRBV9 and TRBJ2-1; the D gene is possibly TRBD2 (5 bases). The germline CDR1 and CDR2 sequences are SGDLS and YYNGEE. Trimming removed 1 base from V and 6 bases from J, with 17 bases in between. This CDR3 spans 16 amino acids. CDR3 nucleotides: TGTGCCAGCAGCGTAACCCCGGGGTATGGCTTCAATGAGCAGTTCTTC. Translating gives CASSVTPGYGFNEQFF.

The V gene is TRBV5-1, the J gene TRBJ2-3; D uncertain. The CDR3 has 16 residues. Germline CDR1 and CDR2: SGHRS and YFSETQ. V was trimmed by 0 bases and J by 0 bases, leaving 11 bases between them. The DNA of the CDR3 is TGCGCCAGCAGCTTGGAGTGGGCTTCTAGCACAGATACGCAGTATTTT. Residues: CASSLEWASSTDTQYF.

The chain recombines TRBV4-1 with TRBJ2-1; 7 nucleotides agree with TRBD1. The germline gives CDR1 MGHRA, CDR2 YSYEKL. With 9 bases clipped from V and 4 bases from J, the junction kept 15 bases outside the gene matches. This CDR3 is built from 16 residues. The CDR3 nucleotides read TGCGCCAGTCAAAACTGGGGTACAGGGGAGTACAATGAGCAGTTCTTC. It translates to CASQNWGTGEYNEQFF.

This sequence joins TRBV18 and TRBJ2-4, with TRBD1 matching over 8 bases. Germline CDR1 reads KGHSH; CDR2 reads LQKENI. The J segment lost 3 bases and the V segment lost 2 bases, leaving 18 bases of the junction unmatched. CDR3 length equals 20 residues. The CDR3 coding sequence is TGTGCCAGCTCACCAATAACCGGGACAGGCCCTTTGATAGGCAAAAACATTCAGTACTTC. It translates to CASSPITGTGPLIGKNIQYF.

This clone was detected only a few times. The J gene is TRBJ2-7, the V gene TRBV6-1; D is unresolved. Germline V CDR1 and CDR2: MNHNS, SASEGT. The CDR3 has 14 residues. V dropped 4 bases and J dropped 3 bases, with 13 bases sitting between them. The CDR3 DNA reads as TGTGCCAGCAGTGCCAGTGGGCCTAACTACGAGCAGTACTTC. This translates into CASSASGPNYEQYF.

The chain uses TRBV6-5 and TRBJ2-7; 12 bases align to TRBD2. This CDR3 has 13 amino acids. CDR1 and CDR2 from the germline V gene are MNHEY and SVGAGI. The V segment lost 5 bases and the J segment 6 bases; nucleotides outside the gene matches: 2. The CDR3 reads CASSRLAGAEQYF. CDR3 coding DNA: TGTGCCAGCAGTCGACTAGCGGGAGCCGAGCAGTACTTC.

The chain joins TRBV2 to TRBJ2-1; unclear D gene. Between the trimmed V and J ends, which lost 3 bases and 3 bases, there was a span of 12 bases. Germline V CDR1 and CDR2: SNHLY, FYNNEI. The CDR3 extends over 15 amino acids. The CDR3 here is CASSDMAAVYNEQFF. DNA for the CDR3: TGTGCCAGCAGTGATATGGCGGCGGTCTACAATGAGCAGTTCTTC.

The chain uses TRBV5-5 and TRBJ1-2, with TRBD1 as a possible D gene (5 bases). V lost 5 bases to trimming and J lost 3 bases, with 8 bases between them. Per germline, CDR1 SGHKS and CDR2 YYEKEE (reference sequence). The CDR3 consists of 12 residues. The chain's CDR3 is CASSRGDYGYTF. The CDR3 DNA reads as TGTGCCAGCAGTCGGGGGGACTATGGCTACACCTTC.

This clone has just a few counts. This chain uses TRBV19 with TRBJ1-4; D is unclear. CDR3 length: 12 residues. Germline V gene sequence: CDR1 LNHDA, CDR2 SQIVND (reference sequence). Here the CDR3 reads CAAGTVNEKLFF. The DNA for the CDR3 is TGTGCGGCGGGCACCGTTAATGAAAAACTGTTTTTT.

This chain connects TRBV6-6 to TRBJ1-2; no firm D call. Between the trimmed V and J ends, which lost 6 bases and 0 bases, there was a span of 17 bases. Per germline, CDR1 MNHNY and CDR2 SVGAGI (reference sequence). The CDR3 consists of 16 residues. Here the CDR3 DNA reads TGTGCCAGCAGGTATATACAAAAAAGAACTAACTATGGCTACACCTTC. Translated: CASRYIQKRTNYGYTF.

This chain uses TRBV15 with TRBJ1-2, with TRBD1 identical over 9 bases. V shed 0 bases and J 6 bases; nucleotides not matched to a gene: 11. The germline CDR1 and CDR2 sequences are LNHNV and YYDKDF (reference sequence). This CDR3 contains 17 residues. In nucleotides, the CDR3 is TGTGCCACCAGCAGAGATCGGGACAGGGAAACGGCCCATGGCTACACCTTC. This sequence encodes CATSRDRDRETAHGYTF.

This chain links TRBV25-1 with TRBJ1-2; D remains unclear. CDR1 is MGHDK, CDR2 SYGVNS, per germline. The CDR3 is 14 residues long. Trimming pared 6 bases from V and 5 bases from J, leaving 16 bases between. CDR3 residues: CASSPTRSGYGYTF. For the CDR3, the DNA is TGTGCCAGCAGCCCAACCCGGTCGGGGTATGGCTACACCTTC.

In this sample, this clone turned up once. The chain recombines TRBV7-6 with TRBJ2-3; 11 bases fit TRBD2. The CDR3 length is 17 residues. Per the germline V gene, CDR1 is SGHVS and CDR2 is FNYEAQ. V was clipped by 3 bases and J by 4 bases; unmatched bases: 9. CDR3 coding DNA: TGTGCCAGCAGCTTGCTTAGCGGGAGGGCCGGGTCAGATACGCAGTATTTT. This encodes CASSLLSGRAGSDTQYF.

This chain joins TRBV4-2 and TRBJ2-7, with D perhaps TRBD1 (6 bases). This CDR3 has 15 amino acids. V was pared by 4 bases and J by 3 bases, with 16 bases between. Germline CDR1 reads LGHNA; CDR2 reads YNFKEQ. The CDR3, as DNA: TGTGCCAGCAGCCGACCCCAGGGGTCGCTCTACGAGCAGTACTTC. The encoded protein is CASSRPQGSLYEQYF.

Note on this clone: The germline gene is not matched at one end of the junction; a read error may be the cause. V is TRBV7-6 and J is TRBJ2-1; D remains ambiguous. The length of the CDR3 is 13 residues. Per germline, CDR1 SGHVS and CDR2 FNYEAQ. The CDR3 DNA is TGTGCCAGCAGCTTATCCCGGGTTCATGAGCAGCTCTTC. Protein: CASSLSRVHEQLF.

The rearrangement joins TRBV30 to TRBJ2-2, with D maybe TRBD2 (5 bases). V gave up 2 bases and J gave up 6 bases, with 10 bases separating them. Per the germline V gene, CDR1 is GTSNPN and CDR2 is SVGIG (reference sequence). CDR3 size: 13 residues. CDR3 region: CAWSIWGAGELFF. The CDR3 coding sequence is TGTGCCTGGAGTATTTGGGGAGCCGGGGAGCTGTTTTTT.

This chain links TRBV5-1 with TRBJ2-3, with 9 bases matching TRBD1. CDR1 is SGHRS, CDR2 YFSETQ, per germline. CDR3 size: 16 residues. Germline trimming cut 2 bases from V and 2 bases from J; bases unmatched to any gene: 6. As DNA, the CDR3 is TGCGCCAGCAGCTTAGGACAGGGGCTATACACAGATACGCAGTATTTT. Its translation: CASSLGQGLYTDTQYF.

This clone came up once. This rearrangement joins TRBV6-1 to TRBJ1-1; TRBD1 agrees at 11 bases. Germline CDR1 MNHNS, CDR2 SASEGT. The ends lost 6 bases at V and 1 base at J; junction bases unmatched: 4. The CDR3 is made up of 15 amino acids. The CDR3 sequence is CASSGTGGRNTEAFF. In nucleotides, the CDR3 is TGTGCCAGCAGCGGGACAGGGGGGAGGAACACTGAAGCTTTCTTT.

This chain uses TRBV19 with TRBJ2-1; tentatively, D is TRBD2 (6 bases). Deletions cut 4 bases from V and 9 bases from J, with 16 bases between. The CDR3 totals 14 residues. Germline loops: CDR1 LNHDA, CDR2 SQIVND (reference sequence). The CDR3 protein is CASSSTSAGSEQFF. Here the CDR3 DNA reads TGTGCCAGTAGTAGTACCTCCGCCGGGAGTGAGCAGTTCTTC.

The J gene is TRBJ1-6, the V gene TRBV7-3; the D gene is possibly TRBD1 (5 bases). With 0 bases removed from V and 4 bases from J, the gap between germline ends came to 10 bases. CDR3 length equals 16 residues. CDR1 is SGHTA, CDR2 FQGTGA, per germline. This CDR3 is CASSLTGPGYNSPLHF. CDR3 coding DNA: TGTGCCAGCAGCTTAACGGGGCCAGGGTATAATTCACCCCTCCACTTT.

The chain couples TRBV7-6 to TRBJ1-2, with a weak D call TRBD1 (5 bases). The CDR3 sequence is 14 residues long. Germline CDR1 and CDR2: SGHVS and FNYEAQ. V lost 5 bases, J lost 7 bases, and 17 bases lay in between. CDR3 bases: TGTGCCAGCAGCCCCGCGGGGGAGGGGATTGGCTACACCTTC. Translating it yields CASSPAGEGIGYTF.

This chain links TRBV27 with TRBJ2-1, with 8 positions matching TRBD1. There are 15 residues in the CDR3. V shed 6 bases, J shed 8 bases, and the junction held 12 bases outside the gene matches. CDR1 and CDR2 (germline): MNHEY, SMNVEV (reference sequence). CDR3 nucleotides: TGTGCCAGCAGCCGGACAGGGATCATGTTTGATGAGCAGTTCTTC. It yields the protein CASSRTGIMFDEQFF.

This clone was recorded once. CDR3 protein: CASSQFYLDQPQHF. CDR3 DNA sequence: TGTGCCAGCAGCCAATTTTATTTAGATCAGCCCCAGCATTTT. The V and J genes are TRBV5-6 and TRBJ1-5; D unresolved. Germline lookup yields CDR1 SGHDT and CDR2 YYEEEE. Trimming stripped 4 bases from V and 5 bases from J, with 13 bases between. CDR3 length: 14 residues.

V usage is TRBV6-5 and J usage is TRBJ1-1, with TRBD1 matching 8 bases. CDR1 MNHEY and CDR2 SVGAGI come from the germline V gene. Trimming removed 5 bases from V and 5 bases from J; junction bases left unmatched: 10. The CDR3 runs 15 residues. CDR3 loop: CASSRRQGHGTEAFF. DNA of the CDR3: TGTGCCAGCAGTCGTCGACAGGGGCACGGGACTGAAGCTTTCTTT.

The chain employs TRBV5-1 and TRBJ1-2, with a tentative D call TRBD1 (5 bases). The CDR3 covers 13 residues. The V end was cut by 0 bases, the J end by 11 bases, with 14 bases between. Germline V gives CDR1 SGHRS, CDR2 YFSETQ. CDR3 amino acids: CASSLDRLRGYTF. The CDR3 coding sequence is TGCGCCAGCAGCTTGGACAGGTTGCGGGGGTACACCTTC.

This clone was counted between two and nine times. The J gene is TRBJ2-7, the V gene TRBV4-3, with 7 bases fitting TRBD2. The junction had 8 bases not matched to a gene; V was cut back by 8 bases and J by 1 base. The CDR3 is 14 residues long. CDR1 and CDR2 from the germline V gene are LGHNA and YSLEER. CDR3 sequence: CASGAGVGSYEQYF. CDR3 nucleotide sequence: TGCGCCAGCGGGGCGGGGGTGGGGTCCTACGAGCAGTACTTC.